This passage covers 30 T cell receptor beta chains from one sample sequenced in a study of T cells in Graves' hyperthyroidism and ophthalmopathy. The source material, RNA transcripts, was used to amplify TCR beta CDR3 regions. A first-round RT-PCR of the TCR CDR3 used the HTBI primer set. MiXCR, run by TCRdb on the multiplex PCR reads, gives a single entry per CDR3 protein. Altogether 500,000 or so distinct CDR3 sequences are present, 17% being singletons, with the ten largest covering around 17%. Sequenced sample: blood. Receptors were obtained from a woman between 18 and 29 years old with Graves' ophthalmopathy.

This clonotype was recorded at least ten times. The chain links TRBV5-1 to TRBJ2-7; 7 nucleotides agree with TRBD2. The CDR3 consists of 14 residues. Germline CDR1 and CDR2: SGHRS and YFSETQ. The V gene end was trimmed by 2 bases and the J gene end by 2 bases; junction bases not matched to a gene: 4. In DNA form, the CDR3 reads TGCGCCAGCAGCTTCACTAGCGTGGCCTACGAGCAGTACTTC. Amino acid sequence: CASSFTSVAYEQYF.

A few counts support this clonotype. The J gene is TRBJ2-5, the V gene TRBV28; TRBD1 matches at 7 bases. The germline V gene encodes CDR1 MDHEN and CDR2 SYDVKM. V was pared by 3 bases and J by 4 bases, with 8 bases of the junction left unmatched. This CDR3 has 15 amino acids. CDR3 protein: CASSFPQGLAETQYF. The DNA for the CDR3 is TGTGCCAGCAGTTTCCCACAGGGGTTGGCAGAGACCCAGTACTTC.

This chain uses TRBV15 with TRBJ2-7; 7 nucleotides agree with TRBD2. V dropped 6 bases and J dropped 0; count of bases not matched to a gene: 5. The CDR3 sequence is 14 residues long. The V gene's germline CDR1 is LNHNV and CDR2 YYDKDF (reference sequence). Written as DNA, the CDR3 is TGTGCCACCAGTGGGGGGGAAAGCTCCTACGAGCAGTACTTC. The encoded protein is CATSGGESSYEQYF.

This clonotype has at least ten counts. The chain couples TRBV6-1 to TRBJ1-1; a weak D match, TRBD1 (5 bases). The CDR3 covers 13 residues. Trimming stripped 9 bases from V and 8 bases from J, with 19 bases between. CDR1 and CDR2 from the germline V gene are MNHNS and SASEGT. This chain's CDR3 is CASSLRGAGEAFF. The CDR3 DNA reads TGTGCCAGTTCTCTTCGAGGGGCTGGGGAAGCTTTCTTT.

In the case of this clonotype: A much larger clonotype is one base distant, so this may be a read error. V and J are TRBV24-1 and TRBJ2-3; possibly TRBD2 for D (5 bases). CDR1 is KGHDR, CDR2 SFDVKD, per germline. The V gene lost 3 bases and the J gene lost 8 bases, with 14 bases spanning the gap. The CDR3 is made up of 14 amino acids. Here the CDR3 reads CATSDRSGALTQYF. The CDR3 nucleotides are TGTGCCACCAGTGATCGGAGCGGAGCTCTTACGCAGTATTTT.

CDR3 nucleotides: TGTGCCAGCCTGGACAGGGGACTTAATGAAAAACTGTTTTTT. Translation gives CASLDRGLNEKLFF. The rearrangement joins TRBV2 to TRBJ1-4, with 9 bases aligning to TRBD1. From germline, CDR1 is SNHLY and CDR2 FYNNEI. The junction had 5 bases not matched to a gene; V was cut back by 8 bases and J by 4 bases. The CDR3 loop spans 14 amino acids.

With regard to this clonotype: Given a much more abundant clone one base away, this may be a read error. CDR3 nucleotide sequence: TGTGCCAGCTCCCCCGCAGGGGCAGGTGGAAAACTGTTTTTT. This encodes CASSPAGAGGKLFF. J is TRBJ1-4 and V is TRBV18; weak D call: TRBD1 (6 bases). V was clipped by 6 bases and J by 10 bases, with 18 bases between them. Germline assignment: CDR1 KGHSH and CDR2 LQKENI. The CDR3 is 14 residues long. Supplemented by reference TRBV18 and TRBJ1-4, the full variable domain reads NAGVMQNPRHLVRRRGQEARLRCSPMKGHSHVYWYRQLPEEGLKFMVYLQKENIIDESGMPKERFSAEFPKEGPSILRIQQVVRGDSAAYFCASSPAGAGGKLFFGSGTQLSVL.

This chain joins TRBV7-3 and TRBJ2-3, with 10 bases fitting TRBD2. The germline CDR1 and CDR2 sequences are SGHTA and FQGTGA. The CDR3 is 16 residues long. V dropped 1 base and J dropped 4; count of bases not matched to a gene: 5. CDR3 coding DNA: TGTGCCAGCAGCTTAAAGAGCGGGGGGGCCGCAGATACGCAGTATTTT. Encoded protein: CASSLKSGGAADTQYF. The whole variable domain, remainder taken from reference TRBV7-3 and TRBJ2-3, is GAGVSQTPSNKVTEKGKYVELRCDPISGHTALYWYRQSLGQGPEFLIYFQGTGAADDSGLPNDRFFAVRPEGSVSTLKIQRTERGDSAVYLCASSLKSGGAADTQYFGPGTRLTVL.

This clonotype has a count of ten or more. The chain links TRBV27 to TRBJ1-6, with TRBD1 matching 8 bases. Germline-derived CDR1 and CDR2 are MNHEY and SMNVEV (reference sequence). This CDR3 spans 13 amino acids. The V gene end was trimmed by 7 bases and the J gene end by 8 bases; junction bases not matched to a gene: 4. Here the CDR3 reads CASKDREDSPLHF. Here the CDR3 DNA reads TGTGCCAGCAAGGACAGGGAAGATTCACCCCTCCACTTT.

This clonotype was observed at least ten times. The chain uses TRBV4-1 and TRBJ2-7; D gene ambiguous. Per germline, CDR1 MGHRA and CDR2 YSYEKL. V lost 0 bases, J lost 0 bases, and 9 bases lay in between. The CDR3 is made up of 15 amino acids. The CDR3 loop is CASSQDEDLSYEQYF. CDR3 sequence (DNA): TGCGCCAGCAGCCAAGATGAGGACCTCTCCTACGAGCAGTACTTC.

This chain's CDR3 is CASQSGATGEQYF. In DNA, the CDR3 is TGTGCCAGCCAGTCAGGGGCGACTGGGGAGCAGTACTTC. The rearrangement links TRBV27 to TRBJ2-7, with D perhaps matching TRBD1 (6 bases). Germline V gives CDR1 MNHEY, CDR2 SMNVEV (reference sequence). This CDR3 is 13 amino acids long. V lost 8 bases and J lost 7, with 18 bases in between.

This clonotype was seen many times. The CDR3 DNA follows: TGTGCCAGCTCACCAGACAGCACTGAAGCTTTCTTT. It encodes CASSPDSTEAFF. This chain uses TRBV18 with TRBJ1-1; D may be TRBD1 (5 bases). V dropped 2 bases and J dropped 4 bases, with 5 bases sitting between them. The CDR3 loop spans 12 amino acids. The V gene's germline CDR1 is KGHSH and CDR2 LQKENI.

This clonotype was seen a few times. The CDR3: CASSLGTGLTEAFF. In nucleotides, the CDR3 is TGCGCCAGCAGCTTGGGGACAGGACTAACTGAAGCTTTCTTT. This chain connects TRBV5-1 to TRBJ1-1; 7 bases fit TRBD1. The CDR3 contains 14 residues. The V segment lost 0 bases and the J segment 5 bases; nucleotides outside the gene matches: 4. Germline assignment: CDR1 SGHRS and CDR2 YFSETQ.

This chain connects TRBV4-3 to TRBJ2-3; D uncertain. Between the trimmed V and J ends, which lost 0 bases and 0 bases, there was a span of 16 bases. From germline, CDR1 is LGHNA and CDR2 YSLEER. The CDR3 is 18 residues long. The CDR3 bases are TGCGCCAGCAGCCAAGAACTCACCGGTATCCCTAGCACAGATACGCAGTATTTT. This codes for CASSQELTGIPSTDTQYF.

At least ten counts were recorded for this clonotype. The rearrangement uses TRBV20-1 and TRBJ2-1; TRBD1 aligns across 8 bases. The CDR3 is 14 amino acids. V lost 2 bases and J lost 5; bases outside the gene matches: 5. CDR1 and CDR2 (germline): DFQATT, SNEGSKA (reference sequence). The CDR3 nucleotides read TGCAGTGCTAGATCCGGACAGGGAAACAATGAGCAGTTCTTC. It codes for CSARSGQGNNEQFF.

This clonotype has at least ten counts. The rearrangement joins TRBV20-1 to TRBJ2-1; TRBD1 aligns across 9 bases. CDR3 length: 15 amino acids. CDR1 and CDR2 (germline): DFQATT, SNEGSKA (reference sequence). V was pared by 1 base and J by 3 bases, with 4 bases of the junction left unmatched. The CDR3 here is CSARARDRDYNEQFF. The CDR3 coding sequence is TGCAGTGCTAGAGCCCGGGACAGGGACTACAATGAGCAGTTCTTC.

J is TRBJ1-3 and V is TRBV6-5; D call uncertain. Trimming cost V 4 bases and J 2 bases, with 6 bases left between them. The V gene's germline CDR1 is MNHEY and CDR2 SVGAGI. CDR3 length: 13 residues. CDR3 loop: CASSSDAGNTIYF. The CDR3 DNA sequence: TGTGCCAGCAGTTCTGACGCTGGAAACACCATATATTTT.

The gene calls are TRBV10-1 and TRBJ2-5; 8 bases are a match to TRBD1. The CDR3 covers 14 residues. The germline V gene has CDR1 WNHNN and CDR2 SYGVQD (reference sequence). After removal of 0 bases from V and 6 bases from J, the junction contained 3 bases not matched to a gene. For the CDR3, the DNA is TGCGCCAGCAGTGAGTCTACAGGGGGGCAGACCCAGTACTTC. This sequence encodes CASSESTGGQTQYF.

This clonotype has at least ten counts. V gene TRBV7-2 combines with J gene TRBJ2-7; either TRBD1 or TRBD2 may supply D (5 bases each). The V end lost 1 base, the J end lost 4 bases, and 11 bases lay between the germline ends. The CDR3 has 14 residues. From germline, CDR1 is SGHTA and CDR2 FQGNSA. For the CDR3, the DNA is TGTGCCAGCAGCTTAGAACGAGGGGCGTACGAGCAGTACTTC. This sequence encodes CASSLERGAYEQYF.

This clonotype has more than one count but fewer than ten. The genes are TRBV6-4 and TRBJ2-6; maybe TRBD1 (5 bases). V lost 2 bases, J lost 1 base, and 9 bases lay in between. The germline V gene has CDR1 MRHNA and CDR2 SNTAGT. This CDR3 has 16 amino acids. CDR3 DNA: TGTGCCAGCAGTGACAATAGGGGTTCTGGGGCCAACGTCCTGACTTTC. Its protein product is CASSDNRGSGANVLTF.

The genes are TRBV11-2 and TRBJ2-1; 13 bases fit TRBD2. Trimming cost V 1 base and J 6 bases; bases outside gene matches: 9. Germline CDR1 SGHAT, CDR2 FQNNGV. The CDR3 covers 18 residues. CDR3 sequence: CASSLALLLAGGFNEQFF. CDR3 sequence (DNA): TGTGCCAGCAGCTTAGCCCTCCTACTAGCGGGGGGGTTCAATGAGCAGTTCTTC.

The V call is TRBV14, the J call TRBJ1-1; 7 bases fit TRBD1. CDR3 length: 15 residues. CDR1 is SGHDN, CDR2 FVKESK, per germline. Trimming took 5 bases from V and 5 from J; bases not matched to a gene: 11. For the CDR3, the DNA is TGTGCCAGCAGCTTCTCACAGGGGACGTTGACTGAAGCTTTCTTT. This codes for CASSFSQGTLTEAFF.

Ten or more counts support this clonotype. The V and J genes are TRBV7-8 and TRBJ2-6; possible D gene TRBD1, 6 bases. Trimming stripped 6 bases from V and 3 bases from J, with 21 bases between. The CDR3 contains 18 residues. The germline V gene has CDR1 SGHVS and CDR2 FQNEAQ. In nucleotides, the CDR3 is TGTGCCAGCAGGCCTACAGGGCCCTTGTTAGGTGGGGCCAACGTCCTGACTTTC. Encoded protein: CASRPTGPLLGGANVLTF.

There are many counts of this clonotype. This chain connects TRBV29-1 to TRBJ2-1; maybe TRBD1 (6 bases). From germline, CDR1 is SQVTM and CDR2 ANQGSEA. The CDR3 consists of 13 residues. Trimming cost V 7 bases and J 3 bases, with 13 bases left between them. CDR3 in DNA: TGCAGCGGGGGGACACGCCACTACAATGAGCAGTTCTTC. Translation: CSGGTRHYNEQFF.

The chain's CDR3 is CAISETYAGSSYNEQFF. The CDR3 region has the DNA TGTGCCATCAGTGAGACTTACGCCGGGAGCTCCTACAATGAGCAGTTCTTC. J is TRBJ2-1 and V is TRBV10-3; D perhaps matches TRBD2 (6 bases). CDR1 and CDR2 (germline): ENHRY, SYGVKD. Deletions cut 2 bases from V and 0 bases from J, with 14 bases between. This CDR3 is built from 17 residues.

There are a few counts of this clonotype. The chain links TRBV20-1 to TRBJ2-7; TRBD1 aligns across 7 bases. CDR1 DFQATT and CDR2 SNEGSKA come from the germline V gene (reference sequence). This CDR3 region has 14 residues. V shed 2 bases and J 0 bases; nucleotides not matched to a gene: 4. In DNA form, the CDR3 reads TGCAGTGCTAGAATGGCAGGGGGCTCCTACGAGCAGTACTTC. It specifies CSARMAGGSYEQYF.

This clonotype was seen ten or more times. The chain has TRBV11-2 and TRBJ2-3; a weak D match, TRBD1 (5 bases). The CDR3 is made up of 14 amino acids. The ends were cut back, 2 bases at V and 6 bases at J, with 12 bases in the middle. Germline loops: CDR1 SGHAT, CDR2 FQNNGV. In DNA, the CDR3 is TGTGCCAGCAGCTTATTGGCAGGGCGTGATACGCAGTATTTT. Amino acid sequence: CASSLLAGRDTQYF.

This clonotype was picked up a small number of times. The J gene is TRBJ2-1, the V gene TRBV20-1; 8 bases align to TRBD1. The CDR3 sequence is 13 residues long. The germline V gene has CDR1 DFQATT and CDR2 SNEGSKA (reference sequence). V dropped 3 bases and J dropped 10; count of bases not matched to a gene: 8. The CDR3 reads CSASFRGLSEQFF. The CDR3 DNA is TGCAGTGCTAGTTTCAGGGGGCTGAGCGAGCAGTTCTTC.

In its sample, this clonotype was seen a few times. The V call is TRBV5-8, the J call TRBJ1-2; D ambiguous. Per the germline V gene, CDR1 is SGHTS and CDR2 is YDEGEE. Trimming removed 0 bases at V and 3 bases at J, with 12 bases between. This CDR3 is built from 15 residues. The CDR3 nucleotides read TGTGCCAGCAGCTTGGGGGCGGAATCTGACTATGGCTACACCTTC. Amino acids: CASSLGAESDYGYTF.

This clonotype was detected ten times or more. The chain links TRBV27 to TRBJ1-1, with D tentatively TRBD1 (5 bases). The CDR3 extends over 14 amino acids. Germline CDR1 MNHEY, CDR2 SMNVEV (reference sequence). Deletions cut 2 bases from V and 4 bases from J, with 11 bases between. The CDR3 is CASSLRGVATEAFF. CDR3 coding DNA: TGTGCCAGCAGTTTAAGAGGGGTGGCCACTGAAGCTTTCTTT.